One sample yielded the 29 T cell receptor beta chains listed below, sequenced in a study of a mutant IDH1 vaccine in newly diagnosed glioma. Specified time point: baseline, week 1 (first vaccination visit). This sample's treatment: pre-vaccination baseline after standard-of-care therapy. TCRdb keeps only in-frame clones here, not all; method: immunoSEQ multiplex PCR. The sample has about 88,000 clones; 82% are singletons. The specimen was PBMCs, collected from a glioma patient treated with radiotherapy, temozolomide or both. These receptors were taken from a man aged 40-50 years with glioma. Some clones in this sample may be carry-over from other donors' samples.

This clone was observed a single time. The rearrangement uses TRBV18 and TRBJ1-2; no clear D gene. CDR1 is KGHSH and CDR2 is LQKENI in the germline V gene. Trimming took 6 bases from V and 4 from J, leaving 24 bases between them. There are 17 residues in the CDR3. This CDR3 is CASSLTRDSRAGYGYTF. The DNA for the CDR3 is TGTGCCAGCTCCTTAACACGGGATTCACGGGCCGGCTATGGCTACACCTTC.

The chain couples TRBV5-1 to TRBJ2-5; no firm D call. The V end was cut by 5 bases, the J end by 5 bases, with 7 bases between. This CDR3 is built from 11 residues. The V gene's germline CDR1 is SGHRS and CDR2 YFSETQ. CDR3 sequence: CASSQRETQYF. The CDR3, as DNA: TGCGCCAGCAGTCAGAGGGAGACCCAGTACTTC. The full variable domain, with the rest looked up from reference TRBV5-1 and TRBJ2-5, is KAGVTQTPRYLIKTRGQQVTLSCSPISGHRSVSWYQQTPGQGLQFLFEYFSETQRNKGNFPGRFSGRQFSNSRSEMNVSTLELGDSALYLCASSQRETQYFGPGTRLLVL.

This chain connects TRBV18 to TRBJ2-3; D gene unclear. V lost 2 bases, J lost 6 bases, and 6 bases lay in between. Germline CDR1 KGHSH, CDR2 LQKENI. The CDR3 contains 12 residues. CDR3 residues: CASSPKSDTQYF. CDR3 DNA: TGTGCCAGCTCACCAAAGTCCGATACGCAGTATTTT.

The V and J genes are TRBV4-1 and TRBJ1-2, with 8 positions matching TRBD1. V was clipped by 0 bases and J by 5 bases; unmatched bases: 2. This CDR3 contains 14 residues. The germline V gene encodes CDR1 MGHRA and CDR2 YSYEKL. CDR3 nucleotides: TGCGCCAGCAGCCAAGACAGGGGGCCATATGGCTACACCTTC. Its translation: CASSQDRGPYGYTF.

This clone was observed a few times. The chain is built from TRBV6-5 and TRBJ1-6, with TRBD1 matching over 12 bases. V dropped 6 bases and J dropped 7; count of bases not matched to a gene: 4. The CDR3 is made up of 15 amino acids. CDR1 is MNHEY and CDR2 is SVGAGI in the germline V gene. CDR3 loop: CASRGQGAGNSPLHF. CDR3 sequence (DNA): TGTGCCAGCAGGGGACAGGGGGCCGGCAATTCACCCCTCCACTTT.

CDR3 sequence: CASSDTSPQSYEQYF. The CDR3 nucleotides read TGTGCCAGCTCCGACACTTCTCCCCAATCCTACGAGCAGTACTTC. The chain joins TRBV5-6 to TRBJ2-7; no clear D. The CDR3 length is 15 residues. Per the germline V gene, CDR1 is SGHDT and CDR2 is YYEEEE. Trimming took 7 bases from V and 1 from J, leaving 18 bases between them.

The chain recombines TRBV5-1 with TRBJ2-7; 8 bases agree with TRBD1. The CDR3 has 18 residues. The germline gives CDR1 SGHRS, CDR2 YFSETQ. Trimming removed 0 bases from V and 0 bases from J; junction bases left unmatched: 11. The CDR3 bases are TGCGCCAGCAGCTTGGGGTCCAGGACAGGGTTAGGCTCCTACGAGCAGTACTTC. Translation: CASSLGSRTGLGSYEQYF.

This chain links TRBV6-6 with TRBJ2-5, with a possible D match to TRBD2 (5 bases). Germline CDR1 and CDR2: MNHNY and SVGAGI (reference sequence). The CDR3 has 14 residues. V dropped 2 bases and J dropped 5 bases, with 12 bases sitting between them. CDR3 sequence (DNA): TGTGCCAGCAGTTACCACAAGGGAGTGGAGACCCAGTACTTC. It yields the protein CASSYHKGVETQYF.

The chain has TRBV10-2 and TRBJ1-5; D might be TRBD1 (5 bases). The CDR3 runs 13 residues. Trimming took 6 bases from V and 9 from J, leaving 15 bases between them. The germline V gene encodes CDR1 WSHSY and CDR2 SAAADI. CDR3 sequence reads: CASSTEGITPQHF. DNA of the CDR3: TGCGCCAGCAGCACGGAGGGGATTACGCCCCAGCATTTT.

The CDR3 loop reads CASSATGGQAFF. In DNA form, the CDR3 reads TGTGCCAGCAGCGCCACGGGAGGTCAGGCTTTCTTT. The chain combines TRBV9 with TRBJ1-1; D call uncertain. The CDR3 loop spans 12 amino acids. V lost 3 bases, J lost 11 bases, and 14 bases lay in between. The germline gives CDR1 SGDLS, CDR2 YYNGEE.

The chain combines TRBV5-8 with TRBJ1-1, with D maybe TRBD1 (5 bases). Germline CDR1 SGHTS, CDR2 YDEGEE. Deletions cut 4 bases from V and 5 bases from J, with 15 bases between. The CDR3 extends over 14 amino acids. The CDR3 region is CASSTPGLPTEAFF. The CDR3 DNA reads TGTGCCAGCAGCACCCCAGGGCTACCAACTGAAGCTTTCTTT. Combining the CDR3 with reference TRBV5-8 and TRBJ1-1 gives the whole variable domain EAGVTQSPTHLIKTRGQQATLRCSPISGHTSVYWYQQALGLGLQFLLWYDEGEERNRGNFPPRFSGRQFPNYSSELNVNALELEDSALYLCASSTPGLPTEAFFGQGTRLTVV.

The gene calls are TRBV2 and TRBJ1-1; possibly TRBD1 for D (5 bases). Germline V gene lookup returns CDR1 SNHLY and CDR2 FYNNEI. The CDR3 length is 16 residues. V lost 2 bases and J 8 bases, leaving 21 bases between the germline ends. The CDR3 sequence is CASSEPRGDLVPEAFF. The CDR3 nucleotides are TGTGCCAGCAGTGAACCGCGTGGGGACCTAGTACCAGAAGCTTTCTTT.

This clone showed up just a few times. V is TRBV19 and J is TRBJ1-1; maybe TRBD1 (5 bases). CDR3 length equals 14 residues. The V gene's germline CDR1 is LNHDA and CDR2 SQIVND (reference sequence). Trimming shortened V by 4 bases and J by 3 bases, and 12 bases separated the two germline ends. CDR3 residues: CASSTSDRYTEAFF. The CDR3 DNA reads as TGTGCCAGTAGTACCTCAGACAGATACACTGAAGCTTTCTTT.

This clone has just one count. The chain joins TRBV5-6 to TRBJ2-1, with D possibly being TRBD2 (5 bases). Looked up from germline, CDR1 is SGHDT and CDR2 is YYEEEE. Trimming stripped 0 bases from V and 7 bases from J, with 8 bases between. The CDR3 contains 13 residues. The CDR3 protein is CASSLEPGNEQFF. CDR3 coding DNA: TGTGCCAGCAGCTTGGAACCGGGGAATGAGCAGTTCTTC.

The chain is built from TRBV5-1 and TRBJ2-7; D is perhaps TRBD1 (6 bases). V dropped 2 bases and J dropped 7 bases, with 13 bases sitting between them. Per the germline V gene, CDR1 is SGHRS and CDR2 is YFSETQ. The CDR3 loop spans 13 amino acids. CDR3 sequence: CASSFGTLREQYF. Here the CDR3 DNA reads TGCGCCAGCAGCTTCGGGACACTGCGGGAGCAGTACTTC. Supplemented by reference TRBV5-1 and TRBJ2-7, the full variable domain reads KAGVTQTPRYLIKTRGQQVTLSCSPISGHRSVSWYQQTPGQGLQFLFEYFSETQRNKGNFPGRFSGRQFSNSRSEMNVSTLELGDSALYLCASSFGTLREQYFGPGTRLTVT.

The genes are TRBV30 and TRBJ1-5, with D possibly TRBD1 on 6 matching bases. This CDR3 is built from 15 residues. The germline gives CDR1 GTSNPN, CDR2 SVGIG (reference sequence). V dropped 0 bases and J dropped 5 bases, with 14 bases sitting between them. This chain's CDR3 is CAWSVGVSGDQPQHF. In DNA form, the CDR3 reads TGTGCCTGGAGTGTAGGAGTTTCAGGGGATCAGCCCCAGCATTTT.

CDR3 sequence reads: CASSESGSSYEQYF. The CDR3 DNA reads as TGTGCCAGCAGTGAGTCGGGGTCCTCCTACGAGCAGTACTTC. The rearrangement joins TRBV25-1 to TRBJ2-7; D may be TRBD2 (5 bases). CDR1 MGHDK and CDR2 SYGVNS come from the germline V gene. This CDR3 has 14 residues. Trimming took off 3 bases at V and 0 bases at J, with 9 bases between the two ends.

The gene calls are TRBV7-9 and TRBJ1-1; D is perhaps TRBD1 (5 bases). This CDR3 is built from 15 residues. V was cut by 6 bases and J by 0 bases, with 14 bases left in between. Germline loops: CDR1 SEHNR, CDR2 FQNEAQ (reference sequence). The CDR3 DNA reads TGTGCCAGCAGTTCCCTCCGGGGCATGAACACTGAAGCTTTCTTT. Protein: CASSSLRGMNTEAFF.

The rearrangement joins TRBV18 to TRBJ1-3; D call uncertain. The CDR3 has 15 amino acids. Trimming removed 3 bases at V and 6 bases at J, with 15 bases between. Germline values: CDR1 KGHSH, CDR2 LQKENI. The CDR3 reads CASSPTRGELNTIYF. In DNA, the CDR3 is TGTGCCAGCTCACCTACCCGGGGAGAGCTAAACACCATATATTTT. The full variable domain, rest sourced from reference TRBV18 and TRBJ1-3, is NAGVMQNPRHLVRRRGQEARLRCSPMKGHSHVYWYRQLPEEGLKFMVYLQKENIIDESGMPKERFSAEFPKEGPSILRIQQVVRGDSAAYFCASSPTRGELNTIYFGEGSWLTVV.

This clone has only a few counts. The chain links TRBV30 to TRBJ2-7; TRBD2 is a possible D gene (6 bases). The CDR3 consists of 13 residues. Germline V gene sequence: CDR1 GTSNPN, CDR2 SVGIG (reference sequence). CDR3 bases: TGTGCGTCGGACCGGGCGGGGTTGTACGAGCAGTACTTC. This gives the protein CASDRAGLYEQYF.

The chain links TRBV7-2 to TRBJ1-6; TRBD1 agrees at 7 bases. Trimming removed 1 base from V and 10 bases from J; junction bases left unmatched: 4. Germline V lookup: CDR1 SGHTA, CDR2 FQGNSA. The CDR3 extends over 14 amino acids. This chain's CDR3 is CASSLGWTGSPLHF. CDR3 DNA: TGTGCCAGCAGCTTAGGGTGGACAGGATCACCCCTCCACTTT.

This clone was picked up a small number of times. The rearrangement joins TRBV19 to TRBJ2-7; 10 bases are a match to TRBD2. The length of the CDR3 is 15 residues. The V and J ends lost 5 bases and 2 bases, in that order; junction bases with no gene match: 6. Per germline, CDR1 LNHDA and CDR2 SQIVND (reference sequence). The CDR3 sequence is CASSVTSGEAYEQYF. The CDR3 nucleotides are TGTGCCAGTAGTGTCACTAGCGGGGAGGCCTACGAGCAGTACTTC.

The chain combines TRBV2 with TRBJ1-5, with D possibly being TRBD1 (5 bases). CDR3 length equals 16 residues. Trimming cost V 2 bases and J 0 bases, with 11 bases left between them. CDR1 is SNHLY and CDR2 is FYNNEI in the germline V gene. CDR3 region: CASSETGDYSNQPQHF. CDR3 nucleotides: TGTGCCAGCAGTGAAACGGGGGACTATAGCAATCAGCCCCAGCATTTT.

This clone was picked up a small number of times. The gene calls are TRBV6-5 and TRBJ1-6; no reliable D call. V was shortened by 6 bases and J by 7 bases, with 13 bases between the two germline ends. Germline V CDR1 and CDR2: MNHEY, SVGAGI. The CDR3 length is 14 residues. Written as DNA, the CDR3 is TGTGCCAGCAGCCTAGCCGGGGTCAATTCACCCCTCCACTTT. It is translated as CASSLAGVNSPLHF.

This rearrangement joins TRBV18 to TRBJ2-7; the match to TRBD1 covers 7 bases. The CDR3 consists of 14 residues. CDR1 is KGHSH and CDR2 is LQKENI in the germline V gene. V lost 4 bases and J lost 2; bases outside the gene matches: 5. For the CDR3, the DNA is TGTGCCAGCTCACAGGGGGCCTCAACCTACGAGCAGTACTTC. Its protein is CASSQGASTYEQYF.

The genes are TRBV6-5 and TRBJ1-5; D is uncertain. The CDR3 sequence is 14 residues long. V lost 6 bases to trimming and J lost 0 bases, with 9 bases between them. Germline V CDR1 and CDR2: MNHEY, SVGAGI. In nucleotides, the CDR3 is TGTGCCAGCAGGCCGGGTTATAGCAATCAGCCCCAGCATTTT. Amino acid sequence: CASRPGYSNQPQHF.

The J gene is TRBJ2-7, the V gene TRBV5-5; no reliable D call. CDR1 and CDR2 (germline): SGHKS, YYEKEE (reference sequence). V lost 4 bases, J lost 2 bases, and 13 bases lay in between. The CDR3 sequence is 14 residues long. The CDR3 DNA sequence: TGTGCCAGCAGCACCCGCAGGAGACCCTACGAGCAGTACTTC. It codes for CASSTRRRPYEQYF. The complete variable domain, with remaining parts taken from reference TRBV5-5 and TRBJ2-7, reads DAGVTQSPTHLIKTRGQQVTLRCSPISGHKSVSWYQQVLGQGPQFIFQYYEKEERGRGNFPDRFSARQFPNYSSELNVNALLLGDSALYLCASSTRRRPYEQYFGPGTRLTVT.

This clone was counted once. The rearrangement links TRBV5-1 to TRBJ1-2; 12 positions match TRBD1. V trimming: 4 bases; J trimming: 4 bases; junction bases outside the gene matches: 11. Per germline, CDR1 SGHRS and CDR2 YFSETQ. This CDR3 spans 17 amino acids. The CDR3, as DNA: TGCGCCAGCAGCCCCTACGGGACAGGGGGCAGGAGCTATGGCTACACCTTC. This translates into CASSPYGTGGRSYGYTF.

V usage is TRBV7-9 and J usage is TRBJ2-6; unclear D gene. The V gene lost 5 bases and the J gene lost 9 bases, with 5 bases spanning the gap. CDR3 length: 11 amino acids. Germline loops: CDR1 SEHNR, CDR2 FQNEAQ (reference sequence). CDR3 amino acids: CASSPGNVLTF. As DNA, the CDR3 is TGTGCCAGCAGCCCCGGCAACGTCCTGACTTTC.